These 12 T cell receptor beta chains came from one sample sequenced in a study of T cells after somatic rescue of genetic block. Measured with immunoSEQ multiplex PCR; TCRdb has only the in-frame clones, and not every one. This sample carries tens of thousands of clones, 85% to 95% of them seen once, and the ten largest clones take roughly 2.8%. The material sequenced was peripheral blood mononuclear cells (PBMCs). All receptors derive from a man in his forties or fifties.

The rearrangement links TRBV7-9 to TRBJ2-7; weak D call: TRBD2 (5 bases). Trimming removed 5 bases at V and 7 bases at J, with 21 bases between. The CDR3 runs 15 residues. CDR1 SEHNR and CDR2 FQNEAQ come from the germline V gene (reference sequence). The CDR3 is CASSPRAGRIWEQYF. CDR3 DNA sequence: TGTGCCAGCAGCCCCCGTGCGGGCCGCATTTGGGAGCAGTACTTC.

CDR3: CASSLWQGGGAQETQYF. The CDR3 DNA reads TGTGCCAGCAGTTTATGGCAAGGTGGAGGAGCCCAAGAGACCCAGTACTTC. The chain joins TRBV28 to TRBJ2-5; tentative D call: TRBD2 (5 bases). The CDR3 has 17 amino acids. Germline CDR1 is MDHEN and CDR2 is SYDVKM. Trimming stripped 0 bases from V and 1 base from J, with 15 bases between.

The CDR3 DNA is TGTGCCAGCAGCTTCACTGACTCTGGGGCCAACGTCCTGACTTTC. This codes for CASSFTDSGANVLTF. The rearrangement joins TRBV5-6 to TRBJ2-6; D is unclear. The germline V gene has CDR1 SGHDT and CDR2 YYEEEE. The V end lost 2 bases, the J end lost 0 bases, and 6 bases lay between the germline ends. The CDR3 is made up of 15 amino acids.

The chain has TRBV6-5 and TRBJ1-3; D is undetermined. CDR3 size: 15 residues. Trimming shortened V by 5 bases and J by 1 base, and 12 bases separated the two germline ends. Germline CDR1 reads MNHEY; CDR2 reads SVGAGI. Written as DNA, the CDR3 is TGTGCCAGCAGTGGGAAGGTAGTTTCTGGAAACACCATATATTTT. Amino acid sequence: CASSGKVVSGNTIYF.

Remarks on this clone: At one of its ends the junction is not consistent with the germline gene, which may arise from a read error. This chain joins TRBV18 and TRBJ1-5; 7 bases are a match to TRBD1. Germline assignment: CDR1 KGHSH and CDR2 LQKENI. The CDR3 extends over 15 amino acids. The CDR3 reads CAGSPTRQGDQPQHF. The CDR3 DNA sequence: TGTGCCGGCTCACCGACTCGACAGGGTGATCAGCCCCAGCATTTT.

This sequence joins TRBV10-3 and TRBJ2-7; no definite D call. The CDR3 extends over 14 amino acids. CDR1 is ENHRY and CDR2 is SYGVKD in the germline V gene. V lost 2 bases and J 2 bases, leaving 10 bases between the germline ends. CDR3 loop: CAISEDGLAYEQYF. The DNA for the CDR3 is TGTGCCATCAGTGAGGACGGCCTCGCCTACGAGCAGTACTTC.

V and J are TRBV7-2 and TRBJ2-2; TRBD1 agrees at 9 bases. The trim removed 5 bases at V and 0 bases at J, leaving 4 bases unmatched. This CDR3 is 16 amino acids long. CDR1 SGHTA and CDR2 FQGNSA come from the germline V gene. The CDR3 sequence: CASSPTGGSNTGELFF. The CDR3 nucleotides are TGTGCCAGCAGCCCTACAGGGGGCTCGAACACCGGGGAGCTGTTTTTT.

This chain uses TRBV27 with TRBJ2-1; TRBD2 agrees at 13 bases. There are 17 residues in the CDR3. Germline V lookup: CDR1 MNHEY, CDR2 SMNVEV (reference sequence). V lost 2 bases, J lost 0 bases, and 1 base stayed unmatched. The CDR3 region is CASSLTSGGASYNEQFF. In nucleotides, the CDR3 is TGTGCCAGCAGTTTAACTAGCGGGGGGGCCTCCTACAATGAGCAGTTCTTC.

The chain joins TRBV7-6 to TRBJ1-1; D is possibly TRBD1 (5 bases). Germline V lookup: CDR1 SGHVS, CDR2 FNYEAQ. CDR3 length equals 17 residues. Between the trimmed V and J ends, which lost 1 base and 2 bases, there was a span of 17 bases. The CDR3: CASSLGRGQGINTEAFF. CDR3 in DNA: TGTGCCAGCAGCTTAGGTCGCGGCCAGGGCATTAACACTGAAGCTTTCTTT.

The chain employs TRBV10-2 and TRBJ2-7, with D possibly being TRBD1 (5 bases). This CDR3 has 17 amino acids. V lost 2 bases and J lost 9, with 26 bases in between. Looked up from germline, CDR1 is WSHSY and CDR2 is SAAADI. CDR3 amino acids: CASSEREQAFKKVGQYF. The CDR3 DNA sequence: TGCGCCAGCAGTGAGAGGGAACAGGCCTTTAAAAAAGTTGGGCAGTACTTC.

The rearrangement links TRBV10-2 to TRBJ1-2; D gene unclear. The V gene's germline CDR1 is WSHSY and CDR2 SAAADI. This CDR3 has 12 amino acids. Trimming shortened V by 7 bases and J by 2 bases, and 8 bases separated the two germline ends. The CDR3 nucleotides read TGCGCCAGCACGGCCGGAAACTATGGCTACACCTTC. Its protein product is CASTAGNYGYTF.

CDR3 nucleotide sequence: TGTGCCTGGAGCCGGGGACAGAGATACTATGGCTACACCTTC. Its protein product is CAWSRGQRYYGYTF. The chain combines TRBV30 with TRBJ1-2; 7 bases align to TRBD1. The J segment lost 3 bases and the V segment lost 3 bases, leaving 7 bases of the junction unmatched. The CDR3 length is 14 residues. Germline V CDR1 and CDR2: GTSNPN, SVGIG (reference sequence).